Below, 29 T cell receptor beta chains from the same sample are listed, as sequenced in a study of T-cell reconstitution after alpha-beta-depleted transplantation in children. Unique molecular identifiers were incorporated into the prepared TCRbeta library. TCRdb ran MiXCR on the PCR reads and lists one entry per CDR3 protein. The sample shows 500,000 or so distinct CDR3 sequences, roughly an eighth of them seen only once. The specimen comprised PBMCs, mostly from graft donor cells, sampled 180 days after TCRalphabeta/CD19-depleted stem cell transplant. The receptors here all came from a female patient aged 2 to 10 who had a stem cell transplant for aplastic anemia, so the T cells may come from the graft donor.

The V and J genes are TRBV12-3 or TRBV12-4 and TRBJ2-1, with TRBD1 matching over 9 bases. The CDR3 has 19 amino acids. The J segment lost 10 bases and the V segment lost 5 bases, leaving 24 bases of the junction unmatched. The CDR3 DNA reads as TGTGCCAGCAGTAGATACAGGGGGCGGTTAGCTGTGGAATCACGGGAGCAGTTCTTC. Its translation is CASSRYRGRLAVESREQFF.

Comments on this clonotype: A much larger clone lies one base from this, so it may be a read error. The chain couples TRBV6-2 or TRBV6-3 to TRBJ2-4; 9 bases are shared with TRBD2. Germline values: CDR1 MNHEY, CDR2 SVGEGT. This CDR3 region has 15 residues. With 4 bases clipped from V and 9 bases from J, the junction kept 10 bases outside the gene matches. CDR3 sequence: CASSCSASGIGIQYF. In DNA, the CDR3 is TGTGCCAGCAGTTGCTCGGCTAGCGGGATCGGCATTCAGTACTTC.

The V gene is TRBV19, the J gene TRBJ2-3; 12 bases match TRBD2. The germline CDR1 and CDR2 sequences are LNHDA and SQIVND (reference sequence). J lost 1 base, V lost 7 bases, and 6 bases had no gene match. The CDR3 has 16 amino acids. CDR3 loop: CASTSGRAAGTDTQYF. For the CDR3, the DNA is TGTGCCAGTACTAGCGGGAGGGCGGCGGGCACAGATACGCAGTATTTT.

Details on this clonotype: Given a much more abundant clone one base away, this may be a read error. No conserved phenylalanine or tryptophan ends this CDR3, so it is likely a read error. V is TRBV18 and J is TRBJ1-4; D uncertain. CDR1 KGHSH and CDR2 LQKENI come from the germline V gene. This CDR3 is built from 14 residues. Trimming stripped 3 bases from V and 5 bases from J, with 10 bases between. The CDR3 DNA follows: TGTGCCAGCTCACCGCGGACGGTCAATGAAAAACTGTTTTAT. Translated: CASSPRTVNEKLFY.

The chain joins TRBV7-2 to TRBJ2-1; 15 positions agree with TRBD2. The germline V gene encodes CDR1 SGHTA and CDR2 FQGNSA. With V trimmed by 5 bases and J by 9 bases, 11 bases remained unmatched. CDR3 length equals 17 residues. The CDR3: CASSPRRTSGRASEQFF. CDR3 sequence (DNA): TGTGCCAGCAGCCCCCGTCGGACTAGCGGGAGGGCCAGTGAGCAGTTCTTC.

This clonotype has a handful of counts. This chain uses TRBV4-1 with TRBJ2-3; possibly TRBD2 for D (9 bases). CDR3 length: 22 residues. CDR1 MGHRA and CDR2 YSYEKL come from the germline V gene. Trimming left V 0 bases short and J 2 bases short, with 30 bases between. In nucleotides, the CDR3 is TGCGCCAGCAGCCAAGATTCGTTTCAGGGGGCCCTCGCGGGAGGGTCCACAGATACGCAGTATTTT. Its protein product is CASSQDSFQGALAGGSTDTQYF.

As for this clonotype: Since a much larger clone is just one base distant, this may be a read error. The genes are TRBV5-1 and TRBJ2-7; TRBD1 aligns across 7 bases. Germline CDR1 and CDR2: SGHRS and YFSETQ. This CDR3 contains 12 residues. DNA for the CDR3: TGCGCCAGCAGCTTCCAGGGGGACGAGCACTACTTC. Translated: CASSFQGDEHYF.

This clonotype was detected only a few times. The V and J genes are TRBV7-2 and TRBJ2-7; D might be TRBD1 (6 bases). CDR1 is SGHTA, CDR2 FQGNSA, per germline. The CDR3 sequence is 15 residues long. Between the trimmed V and J ends, which lost 1 base and 2 bases, there was a span of 12 bases. The CDR3 spells CASSLGAGVTYEQYV. CDR3 bases: TGTGCCAGCAGCTTAGGGGCAGGGGTTACCTACGAGCAGTACGTC.

This clonotype was detected ten times or more. This chain links TRBV29-1 with TRBJ1-1, with D possibly matching TRBD1 (6 bases). The CDR3 length is 14 residues. The ends were cut back, 4 bases at V and 4 bases at J, with 16 bases in the middle. Germline loops: CDR1 SQVTM, CDR2 ANQGSEA. The CDR3 DNA is TGCAGCGTTGCGCACAGGGAGGTTGCCACTGAAGCTTTCTTT. It is translated as CSVAHREVATEAFF. The whole variable domain, remainder taken from reference TRBV29-1 and TRBJ1-1, is SAVISQKPSRDICQRGTSLTIQCQVDSQVTMMFWYRQQPGQSLTLIATANQGSEATYESGFVIDKFPISRPNLTFSTLTVSNMSPEDSSIYLCSVAHREVATEAFFGQGTRLTVV.

J is TRBJ1-3 and V is TRBV10-3, with D possibly TRBD1 on 5 matching bases. The CDR3 is made up of 15 amino acids. Trimming took 7 bases from V and 4 from J, leaving 17 bases between them. Germline V lookup: CDR1 ENHRY, CDR2 SYGVKD. The CDR3, as DNA: TGTGCCATCAACCCCGTCCTAGGGGACGGAAACACCATATATTTT. Translation: CAINPVLGDGNTIYF.

This sequence joins TRBV20-1 and TRBJ2-1; 11 bases agree with TRBD2. Germline CDR1 and CDR2: DFQATT and SNEGSKA (reference sequence). Trimming at V came to 7 bases and at J to 8 bases, leaving 13 bases not matched to a gene. The CDR3 totals 15 residues. CDR3 loop: CSVFVLAGVRDEQFF. CDR3 coding DNA: TGCAGTGTATTCGTACTAGCGGGAGTTCGGGATGAGCAGTTCTTC.

The chain recombines TRBV7-6 with TRBJ2-2; D not certain. Trimming left V 2 bases short and J 8 bases short, with 6 bases between. This CDR3 is built from 12 residues. Germline CDR1 reads SGHVS; CDR2 reads FNYEAQ. The CDR3 reads CASSLSVGELFF. CDR3 nucleotides: TGTGCCAGCAGCTTATCGGTTGGGGAGCTGTTTTTT.

The genes are TRBV5-1 and TRBJ1-5, with TRBD1 identical over 7 bases. Trimming at V came to 2 bases and at J to 4 bases, leaving 6 bases not matched to a gene. Per the germline V gene, CDR1 is SGHRS and CDR2 is YFSETQ. The CDR3 has 15 residues. The CDR3 DNA sequence: TGCGCCAGCAGCTTTCGACAGGGCGGGAATCAGCCCCAGCATTTT. Protein: CASSFRQGGNQPQHF.

This clonotype was counted at least ten times. The chain combines TRBV7-8 with TRBJ2-6, with D unresolved. CDR1 SGHVS and CDR2 FQNEAQ come from the germline V gene. The CDR3 sequence is 15 residues long. V was trimmed by 2 bases and J by 4 bases, leaving 9 bases between them. This CDR3 is CASSLMAAGANVLTF. The CDR3 nucleotides read TGTGCCAGCAGCTTAATGGCAGCCGGGGCCAACGTCCTGACTTTC.

This clonotype was found many times. The V gene is TRBV7-6, the J gene TRBJ2-5, with D unclear. This CDR3 comprises 12 residues. V lost 5 bases, J lost 1 base, and 5 bases lay in between. Germline V gene data show CDR1 as SGHVS and CDR2 as FNYEAQ. The CDR3 sequence: CASSAPQETQYF. Written as DNA, the CDR3 is TGTGCCAGCAGCGCACCCCAAGAGACCCAGTACTTC. The whole variable domain, remainder taken from reference TRBV7-6 and TRBJ2-5, is GAGVSQSPRYKVTKRGQDVALRCDPISGHVSLYWYRQALGQGPEFLTYFNYEAQQDKSGLPNDRFSAERPEGSISTLTIQRTEQRDSAMYRCASSAPQETQYFGPGTRLLVL.

This clonotype was observed many times. This sequence joins TRBV5-5 and TRBJ1-5; D remains unclear. Germline V lookup: CDR1 SGHKS, CDR2 YYEKEE (reference sequence). V was cut by 7 bases and J by 0 bases, with 23 bases left in between. There are 18 residues in the CDR3. In DNA, the CDR3 is TGTGCCAGCCGGCTTTTATGGGCAGATTCATATAGCAATCAGCCCCAGCATTTT. Protein product: CASRLLWADSYSNQPQHF.

This clonotype was counted between two and nine times. The gene calls are TRBV5-1 and TRBJ1-2, with no clear D. The CDR3 is made up of 14 amino acids. V was shortened by 4 bases and J by 3 bases, with 13 bases between the two germline ends. Germline V gives CDR1 SGHRS, CDR2 YFSETQ. CDR3 DNA sequence: TGCGCCAGCAGCACCCATGGCAGCGACTATGGCTACACCTTC. It specifies CASSTHGSDYGYTF.

This clonotype occurred many times. The rearrangement uses TRBV14 and TRBJ2-5, with a possible D match to TRBD1 (5 bases). The CDR3 is 13 residues long. The V gene lost 4 bases and the J gene lost 2 bases, with 8 bases spanning the gap. Germline CDR1 and CDR2: SGHDN and FVKESK. Here the CDR3 DNA reads TGTGCCAGCAGCCGGGGCAAGCAAGAGACCCAGTACTTC. Translation gives CASSRGKQETQYF.

J is TRBJ1-3 and V is TRBV12-3 or TRBV12-4; TRBD1 agrees at 7 bases. The CDR3 totals 16 residues. With 1 base clipped from V and 0 bases from J, the junction kept 3 bases outside the gene matches. The DNA of the CDR3 is TGTGCCAGCAGTTTAGGACAGGGACACTCTGGAAACACCATATATTTT. Protein sequence: CASSLGQGHSGNTIYF.

The table lists this clonotype with a few counts. The chain recombines TRBV3-1 with TRBJ2-1, with D perhaps TRBD2 (5 bases). Germline CDR1 is LGHDT and CDR2 is YNNKEL (reference sequence). Trimming removed 4 bases at V and 0 bases at J, with 10 bases between. The CDR3 runs to 15 residues. The DNA for the CDR3 is TGTGCCAGCAGCCCCGGACTGAGCTCCTACAATGAGCAGTTCTTC. Protein sequence: CASSPGLSSYNEQFF.

The table lists this clonotype with many counts. The chain couples TRBV6-2 or TRBV6-3 to TRBJ2-5; TRBD2 aligns across 14 bases. V lost 5 bases and J lost 9; bases outside the gene matches: 8. CDR3 length: 15 residues. Looked up from germline, CDR1 is MNHEY and CDR2 is SVGEGT. The CDR3: CASSPPGLAGASQYF. CDR3 sequence (DNA): TGTGCCAGCAGTCCTCCGGGACTAGCGGGAGCTTCCCAGTACTTC.

The CDR3 spells CASSAKETEAFF. The CDR3 DNA is TGTGCCAGCAGCGCTAAGGAGACTGAAGCTTTCTTT. V and J are TRBV4-2 and TRBJ1-1; D unresolved. This CDR3 has 12 residues. Germline values: CDR1 LGHNA, CDR2 YNFKEQ. V was shortened by 5 bases and J by 5 bases, with 9 bases between the two germline ends.

The table lists this clonotype with a few counts. The chain recombines TRBV5-6 with TRBJ2-7, with 9 bases matching TRBD1. CDR3 length: 14 amino acids. Losses at the gene ends were 4 bases for V and 3 bases for J; bases not matched to a gene: 5. Germline V gene lookup returns CDR1 SGHDT and CDR2 YYEEEE. Written as DNA, the CDR3 is TGTGCCAGCAGCCGGACAGGGGATTACTACGAGCAGTACTTC. Encoded protein: CASSRTGDYYEQYF. Combining the CDR3 with reference TRBV5-6 and TRBJ2-7 gives the whole variable domain DAGVTQSPTHLIKTRGQQVTLRCSPKSGHDTVSWYQQALGQGPQFIFQYYEEEERQRGNFPDRFSGHQFPNYSSELNVNALLLGDSALYLCASSRTGDYYEQYFGPGTRLTVT.

This clonotype was seen more than once but under ten times. The chain uses TRBV2 and TRBJ2-7; 10 positions match TRBD2. CDR1 is SNHLY, CDR2 FYNNEI, per germline. V was pared by 5 bases and J by 3 bases, with 7 bases of the junction left unmatched. This CDR3 has 15 residues. CDR3 nucleotide sequence: TGTGCCAGCAGTATTAGCGGGAGGCCCTTCTACGAGCAGTACTTC. It translates to CASSISGRPFYEQYF.

This clonotype has just a few counts. The gene calls are TRBV5-1 and TRBJ1-1; D might be TRBD1 (6 bases). The CDR3 consists of 15 residues. Trimming left V 0 bases short and J 11 bases short, with 20 bases between. In germline, CDR1 is SGHRS, CDR2 YFSETQ. The CDR3 coding sequence is TGCGCCAGCAGCTTGGGAGGTCCAGGGGCGCGCTTGGCTTTCTTT. Protein: CASSLGGPGARLAFF.

This clonotype was found a few times. This chain joins TRBV6-2 or TRBV6-3 and TRBJ1-4; no clear D. V was pared by 0 bases and J by 7 bases, with 9 bases between. Germline V lookup: CDR1 MNHEY, CDR2 SVGEGT. CDR3 size: 14 residues. As DNA, the CDR3 is TGTGCCAGCAGTTACTCGTCAGAGCGTGAAAAACTGTTTTTT. This translates into CASSYSSEREKLFF.

The chain recombines TRBV6-1 with TRBJ2-7; D is undetermined. With 7 bases removed from V and 4 bases from J, the gap between germline ends came to 17 bases. Looked up from germline, CDR1 is MNHNS and CDR2 is SASEGT. CDR3 length equals 14 residues. The CDR3: CASTKKDASYEQYF. The CDR3 DNA reads TGTGCCAGCACCAAAAAGGACGCAAGTTACGAGCAGTACTTC.

This clonotype has at least ten counts. The V gene is TRBV7-9, the J gene TRBJ2-3; no definite D call. CDR1 is SEHNR and CDR2 is FQNEAQ in the germline V gene (reference sequence). V was clipped by 1 base and J by 6 bases, with 20 bases between them. This CDR3 contains 17 residues. This CDR3 is CASSLGAGPPGVDTQYF. The CDR3 bases are TGTGCCAGCAGCTTAGGAGCCGGGCCTCCCGGAGTGGATACGCAGTATTTT.

The J gene is TRBJ2-2, the V gene TRBV24-1; D possibly corresponds to TRBD2 (6 bases). Trimming took 5 bases from V and 2 from J, leaving 11 bases between them. Germline V lookup: CDR1 KGHDR, CDR2 SFDVKD. The CDR3 spans 15 residues. The CDR3 is CATSGRTTNTGELFF. DNA for the CDR3: TGTGCCACCAGTGGCCGGACTACCAACACCGGGGAGCTGTTTTTT.